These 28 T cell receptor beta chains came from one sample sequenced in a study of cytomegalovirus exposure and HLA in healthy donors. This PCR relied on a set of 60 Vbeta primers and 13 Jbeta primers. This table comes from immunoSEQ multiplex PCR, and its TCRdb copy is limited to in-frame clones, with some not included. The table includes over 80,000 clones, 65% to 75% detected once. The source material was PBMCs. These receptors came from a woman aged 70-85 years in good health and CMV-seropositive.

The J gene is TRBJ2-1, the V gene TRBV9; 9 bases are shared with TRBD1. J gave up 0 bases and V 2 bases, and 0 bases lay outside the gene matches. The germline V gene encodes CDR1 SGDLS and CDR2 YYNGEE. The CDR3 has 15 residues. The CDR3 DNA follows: TGTGCCAGCAGCGTGGGACAGGGCTCCTACAATGAGCAGTTCTTC. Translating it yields CASSVGQGSYNEQFF.

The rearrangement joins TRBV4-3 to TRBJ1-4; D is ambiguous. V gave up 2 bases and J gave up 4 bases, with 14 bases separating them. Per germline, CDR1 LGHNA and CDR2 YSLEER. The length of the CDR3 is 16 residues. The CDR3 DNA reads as TGCGCCAGCAGCCAAAGGTCGGGGAGGCTTAATGAAAAACTGTTTTTT. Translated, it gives CASSQRSGRLNEKLFF.

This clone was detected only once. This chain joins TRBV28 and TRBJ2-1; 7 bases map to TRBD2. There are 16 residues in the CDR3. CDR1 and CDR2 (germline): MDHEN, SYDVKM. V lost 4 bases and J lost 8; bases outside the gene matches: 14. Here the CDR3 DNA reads TGTGCCAGCAGTTACGTACTAGCGCTTACCCGACATGAGCAGTTCTTC. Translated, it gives CASSYVLALTRHEQFF.

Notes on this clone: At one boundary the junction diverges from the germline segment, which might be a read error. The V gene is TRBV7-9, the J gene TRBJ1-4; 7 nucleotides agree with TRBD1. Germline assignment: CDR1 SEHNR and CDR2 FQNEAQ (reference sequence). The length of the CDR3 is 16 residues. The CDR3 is CSSSFNSLQGREKLFF. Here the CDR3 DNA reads TGTTCCAGCAGCTTTAATTCTCTACAGGGGCGAGAAAAACTGTTTTTT.

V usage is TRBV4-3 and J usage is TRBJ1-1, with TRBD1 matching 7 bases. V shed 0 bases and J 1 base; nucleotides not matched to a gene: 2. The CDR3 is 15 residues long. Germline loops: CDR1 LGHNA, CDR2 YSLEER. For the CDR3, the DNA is TGCGCCAGCAGCCAAGAATGGACAGGGAACACTGAAGCTTTCTTT. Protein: CASSQEWTGNTEAFF.

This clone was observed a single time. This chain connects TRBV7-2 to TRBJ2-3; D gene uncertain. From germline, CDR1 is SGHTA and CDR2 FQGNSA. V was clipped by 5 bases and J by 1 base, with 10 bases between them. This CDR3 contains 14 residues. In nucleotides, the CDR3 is TGTGCCAGCAGCCAACGCACAGGCACAGATACGCAGTATTTT. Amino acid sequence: CASSQRTGTDTQYF.

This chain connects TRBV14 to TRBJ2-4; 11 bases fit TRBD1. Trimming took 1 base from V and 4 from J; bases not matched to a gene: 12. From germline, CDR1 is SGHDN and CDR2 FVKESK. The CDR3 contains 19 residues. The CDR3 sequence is CASSQGGQGARGGKNIQYF. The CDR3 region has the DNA TGTGCCAGCAGCCAAGGTGGACAGGGGGCGCGAGGAGGAAAAAACATTCAGTACTTC.

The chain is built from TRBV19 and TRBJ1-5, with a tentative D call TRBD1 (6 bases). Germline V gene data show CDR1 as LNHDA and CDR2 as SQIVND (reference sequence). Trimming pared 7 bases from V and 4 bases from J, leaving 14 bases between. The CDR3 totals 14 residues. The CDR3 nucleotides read TGTGCCAGTACCGGACCGGACAGAAATCAGCCCCAGCATTTT. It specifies CASTGPDRNQPQHF.

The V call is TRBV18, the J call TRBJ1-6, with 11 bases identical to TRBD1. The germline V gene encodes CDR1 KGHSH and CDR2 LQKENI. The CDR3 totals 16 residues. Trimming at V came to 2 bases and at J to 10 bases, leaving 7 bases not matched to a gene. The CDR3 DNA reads TGTGCCAGCTCACCAGCGGGACAGGGGGAAGGGTCACCCCTCCACTTT. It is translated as CASSPAGQGEGSPLHF. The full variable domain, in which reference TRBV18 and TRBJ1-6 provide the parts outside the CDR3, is NAGVMQNPRHLVRRRGQEARLRCSPMKGHSHVYWYRQLPEEGLKFMVYLQKENIIDESGMPKERFSAEFPKEGPSILRIQQVVRGDSAAYFCASSPAGQGEGSPLHFGNGTRLTVT.

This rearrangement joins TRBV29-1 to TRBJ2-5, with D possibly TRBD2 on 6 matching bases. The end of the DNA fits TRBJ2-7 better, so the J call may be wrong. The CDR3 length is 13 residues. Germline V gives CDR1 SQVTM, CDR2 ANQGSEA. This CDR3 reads CSVASGVSYEQYF. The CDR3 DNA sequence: TGCAGCGTTGCCTCGGGGGTCTCCTACGAGCAGTACTTC.

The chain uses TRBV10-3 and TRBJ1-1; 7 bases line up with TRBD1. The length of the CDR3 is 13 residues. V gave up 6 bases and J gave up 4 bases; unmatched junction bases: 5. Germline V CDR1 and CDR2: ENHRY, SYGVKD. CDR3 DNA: TGTGCCATCAGGGCCCCAGGGGGCACTGAAGCTTTCTTT. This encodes CAIRAPGGTEAFF.

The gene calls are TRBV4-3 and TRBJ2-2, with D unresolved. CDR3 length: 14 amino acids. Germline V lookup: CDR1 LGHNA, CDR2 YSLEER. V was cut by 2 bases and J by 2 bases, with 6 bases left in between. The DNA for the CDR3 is TGCGCCAGCAGCCAACAACAAAACACCGGGGAGCTGTTTTTT. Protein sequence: CASSQQQNTGELFF.

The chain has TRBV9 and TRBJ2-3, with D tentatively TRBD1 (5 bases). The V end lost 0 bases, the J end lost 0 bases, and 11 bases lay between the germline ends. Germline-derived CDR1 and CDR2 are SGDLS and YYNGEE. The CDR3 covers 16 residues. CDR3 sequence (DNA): TGTGCCAGCAGCGTAGTAGGGGCAGCTAGCACAGATACGCAGTATTTT. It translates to CASSVVGAASTDTQYF. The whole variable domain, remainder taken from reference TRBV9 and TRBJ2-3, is DSGVTQTPKHLITATGQRVTLRCSPRSGDLSVYWYQQSLDQGLQFLIQYYNGEERAKGNILERFSAQQFPDLHSELNLSSLELGDSALYFCASSVVGAASTDTQYFGPGTRLTVL.

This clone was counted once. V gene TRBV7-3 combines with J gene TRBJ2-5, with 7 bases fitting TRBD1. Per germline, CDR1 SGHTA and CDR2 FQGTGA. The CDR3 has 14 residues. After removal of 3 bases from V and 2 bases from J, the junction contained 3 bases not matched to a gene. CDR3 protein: CASSFTGEQETQYF. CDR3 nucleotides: TGTGCCAGCAGCTTCACAGGGGAACAAGAGACCCAGTACTTC.

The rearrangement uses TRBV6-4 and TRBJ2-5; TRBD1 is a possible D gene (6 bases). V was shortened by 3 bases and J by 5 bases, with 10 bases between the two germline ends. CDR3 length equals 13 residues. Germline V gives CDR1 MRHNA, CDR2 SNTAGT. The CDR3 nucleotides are TGTGCCAGCAGTGATCAACAGGGCGAGACCCAGTACTTC. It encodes CASSDQQGETQYF.

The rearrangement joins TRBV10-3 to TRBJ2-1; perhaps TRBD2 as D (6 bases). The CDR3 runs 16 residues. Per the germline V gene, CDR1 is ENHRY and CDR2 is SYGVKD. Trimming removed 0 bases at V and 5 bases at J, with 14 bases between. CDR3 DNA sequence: TGTGCCATCAGTGAGTCCGGGCGGGACCCAAACAATGAGCAGTTCTTC. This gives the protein CAISESGRDPNNEQFF.

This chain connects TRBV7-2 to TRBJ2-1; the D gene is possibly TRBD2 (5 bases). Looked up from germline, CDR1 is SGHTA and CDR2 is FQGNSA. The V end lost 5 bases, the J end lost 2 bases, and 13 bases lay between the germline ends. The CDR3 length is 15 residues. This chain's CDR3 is CASSPPGLTYNEQFF. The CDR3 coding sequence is TGTGCCAGCAGCCCCCCCGGACTCACCTACAATGAGCAGTTCTTC.

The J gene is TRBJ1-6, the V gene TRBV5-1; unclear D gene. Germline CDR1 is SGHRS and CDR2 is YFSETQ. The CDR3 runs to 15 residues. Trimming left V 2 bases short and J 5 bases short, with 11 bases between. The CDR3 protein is CASSFSWQDNSPLHF. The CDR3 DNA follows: TGCGCCAGCAGCTTCTCGTGGCAGGATAATTCACCCCTCCACTTT.

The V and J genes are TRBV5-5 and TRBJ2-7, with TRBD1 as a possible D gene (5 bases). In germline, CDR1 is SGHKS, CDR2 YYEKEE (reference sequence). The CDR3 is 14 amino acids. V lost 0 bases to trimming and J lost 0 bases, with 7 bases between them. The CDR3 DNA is TGTGCCAGCAGCTTGGTCAGGGTCTCCTACGAGCAGTACTTC. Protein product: CASSLVRVSYEQYF.

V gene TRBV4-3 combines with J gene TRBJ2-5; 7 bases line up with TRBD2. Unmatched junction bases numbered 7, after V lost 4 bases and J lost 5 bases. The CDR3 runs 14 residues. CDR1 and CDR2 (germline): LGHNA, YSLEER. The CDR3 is CASSLMRGSETQYF. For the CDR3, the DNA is TGCGCCAGCAGCCTGATGCGGGGGAGTGAGACCCAGTACTTC.

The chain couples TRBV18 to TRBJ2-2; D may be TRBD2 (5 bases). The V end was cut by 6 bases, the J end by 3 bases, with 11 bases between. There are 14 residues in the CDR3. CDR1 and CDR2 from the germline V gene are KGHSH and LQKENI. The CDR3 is CASSGGLHTGELFF. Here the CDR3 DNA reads TGTGCCAGCTCTGGCGGACTTCACACCGGGGAGCTGTTTTTT.

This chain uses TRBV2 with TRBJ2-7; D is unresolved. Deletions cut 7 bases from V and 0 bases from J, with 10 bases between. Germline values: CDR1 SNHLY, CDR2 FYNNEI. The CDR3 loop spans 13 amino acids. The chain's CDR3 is CASTTFFSYEQYF. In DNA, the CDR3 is TGTGCCAGCACGACATTTTTCTCCTACGAGCAGTACTTC.

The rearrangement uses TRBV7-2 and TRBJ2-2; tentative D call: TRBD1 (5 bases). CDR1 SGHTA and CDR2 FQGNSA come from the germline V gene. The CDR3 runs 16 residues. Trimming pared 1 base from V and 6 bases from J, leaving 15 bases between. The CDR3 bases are TGTGCCAGCAGCTTAGGCCAGGGTCTCGGTCCCGGGGAGCTGTTTTTT. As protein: CASSLGQGLGPGELFF. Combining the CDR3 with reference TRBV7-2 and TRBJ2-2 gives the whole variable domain GAGVSQSPSNKVTEKGKDVELRCDPISGHTALYWYRQSLGQGLEFLIYFQGNSAPDKSGLPSDRFSAERTGGSVSTLTIQRTQQEDSAVYLCASSLGQGLGPGELFFGEGSRLTVL.

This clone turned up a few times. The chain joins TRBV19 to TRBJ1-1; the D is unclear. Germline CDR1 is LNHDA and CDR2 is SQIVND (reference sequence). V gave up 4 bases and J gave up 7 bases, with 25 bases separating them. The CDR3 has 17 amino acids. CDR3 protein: CASSTSPLLKQRNEAFF. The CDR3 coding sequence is TGTGCCAGTAGTACCTCCCCCCTACTCAAGCAGAGGAATGAAGCTTTCTTT.

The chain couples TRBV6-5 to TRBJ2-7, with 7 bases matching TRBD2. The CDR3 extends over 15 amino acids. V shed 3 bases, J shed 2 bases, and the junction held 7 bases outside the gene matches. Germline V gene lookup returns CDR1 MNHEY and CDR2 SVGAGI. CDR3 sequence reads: CASSYEGLAAYEQYF. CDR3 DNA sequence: TGTGCCAGCAGTTATGAGGGTCTAGCGGCCTACGAGCAGTACTTC.

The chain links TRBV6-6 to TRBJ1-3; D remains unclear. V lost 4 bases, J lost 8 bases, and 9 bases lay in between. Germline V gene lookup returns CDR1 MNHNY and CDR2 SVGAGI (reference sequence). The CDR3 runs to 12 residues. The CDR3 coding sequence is TGTGCCAGCAGTTCCCCCCCGGACACCATATATTTT. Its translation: CASSSPPDTIYF.

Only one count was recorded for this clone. The CDR3: CASSDGRYNEQFF. The CDR3 DNA sequence: TGTGCCAGCAGCGACGGGAGATACAATGAGCAGTTCTTC. This chain joins TRBV6-1 and TRBJ2-1; D is perhaps TRBD2 (6 bases). Between the trimmed V and J ends, which lost 6 bases and 4 bases, there was a span of 10 bases. The CDR3 has 13 amino acids. The germline CDR1 and CDR2 sequences are MNHNS and SASEGT.

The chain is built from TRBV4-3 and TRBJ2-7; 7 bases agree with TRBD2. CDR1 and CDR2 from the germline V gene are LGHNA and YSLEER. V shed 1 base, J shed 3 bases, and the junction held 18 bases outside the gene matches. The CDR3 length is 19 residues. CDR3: CASSQVRLGSAGLGYEQYF. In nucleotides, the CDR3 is TGCGCCAGCAGCCAAGTTCGGTTAGGGTCAGCGGGATTGGGCTACGAGCAGTACTTC.